This is a list of T cell receptor beta chains from one sample in a study of Ad26.COV2.S vaccination and SARS-CoV-2 variants. The repertoire was sequenced with immunoSEQ multiplex PCR; TCRdb's copy has only in-frame clones and lacks some. The data hold 400,000 to 450,000 clones, with about nine tenths observed a single time. The material sequenced was peripheral blood, taken in a trial of Ad26.COV2.S vaccine versus placebo. The receptor set was obtained from a person between 18 and 65 years old who received the Ad26.COV2.S COVID-19 vaccine or a placebo. CDR3s include the opening cysteine and the closing phenylalanine or tryptophan. D genes are given only for firm matches. Clone size appears in some rows only: once, few, many, or a class for an expanded clone.

D | J | V | size | CDR3 | DNA
- | TRBJ2-3 | TRBV6-4 | few | CASSPLGGSTDTQYF | TGTGCCAGCAGCCCCCTGGGGGGAAGCACAGATACGCAGTATTTT
- | TRBJ1-1 | TRBV30 | - | CAWSVRTHPRAFF | TGTGCCTGGAGCGTACGGACCCACCCGAGGGCTTTCTTT
TRBD2 | TRBJ2-3 | TRBV4-3 | - | CASSQDPSRGAYPATDTQYF | TGCGCCAGCAGCCAAGACCCCTCGCGGGGGGCCTACCCCGCCACAGATACGCAGTATTTT
- | TRBJ2-5 | TRBV7-2 | - | CASSLQIRETQYF | TGTGCCAGCAGCTTACAGATCAGGGAGACCCAGTACTTC
TRBD1 | TRBJ1-4 | TRBV18 | - | CASSPSWTGTNEKLFF | TGTGCCAGCTCACCCTCCTGGACAGGGACTAATGAAAAACTGTTTTTT
- | TRBJ2-1 | TRBV28 | - | CASSLATLRYNEQFF | TGTGCCAGCAGTTTGGCCACATTAAGATACAATGAGCAGTTCTTC
- | TRBJ1-1 | TRBV11-2 | - | CASSLVGGTLNTEAFF | TGTGCCAGCAGCTTAGTGGGGGGGACATTGAACACTGAAGCTTTCTTT
TRBD1 | TRBJ2-7 | TRBV7-9 | - | CASSVHRTGSYEQYF | TGTGCCAGCAGCGTACACCGGACAGGGTCCTACGAGCAGTACTTC
TRBD1 | TRBJ1-5 | TRBV19 | few | CASSPLDRGNQPQHF | TGTGCCAGTAGTCCCCTGGACAGGGGGAATCAGCCCCAGCATTTT
- | TRBJ2-7 | TRBV11-2 | few | CASSRILDEQYF | TGTGCCAGCAGCCGGATTCTGGACGAGCAGTACTTC
- | TRBJ2-7 | TRBV25-1 | once | CASSKTLSSYEQYF | TGTGCCAGCAGTAAGACACTGAGCTCCTACGAGCAGTACTTC
- | TRBJ2-1 | TRBV18 | - | CASSPPPGYNEQFF | TGTGCCAGCTCACCCCCCCCGGGCTACAATGAGCAGTTCTTC
- | TRBJ1-2 | TRBV3-1/TRBV3-2 | few | CASSLGGLLSYGYTF | TGTGCCAGCAGCCTAGGAGGTTTGCTAAGCTATGGCTACACCTTC
- | TRBJ1-5 | TRBV12-5 | once | CASAPGGGRAQHF | TGTGCTAGTGCCCCGGGAGGGGGAAGAGCCCAGCATTTT
TRBD1 | TRBJ2-7 | TRBV29-1 | - | CSVEAPGQGRVYEQYF | TGCAGCGTTGAAGCACCGGGACAGGGTAGGGTCTACGAGCAGTACTTC
TRBD1 | TRBJ2-7 | TRBV6-5 | - | CASRKQGGTAYEQYF | TGTGCCAGCAGAAAACAGGGGGGCACAGCCTACGAGCAGTACTTC
TRBD1 | TRBJ1-2 | TRBV28 | - | CASLGGQGKSSYTF | TGTGCCAGCCTTGGCGGACAGGGGAAGTCTAGCTACACCTTC